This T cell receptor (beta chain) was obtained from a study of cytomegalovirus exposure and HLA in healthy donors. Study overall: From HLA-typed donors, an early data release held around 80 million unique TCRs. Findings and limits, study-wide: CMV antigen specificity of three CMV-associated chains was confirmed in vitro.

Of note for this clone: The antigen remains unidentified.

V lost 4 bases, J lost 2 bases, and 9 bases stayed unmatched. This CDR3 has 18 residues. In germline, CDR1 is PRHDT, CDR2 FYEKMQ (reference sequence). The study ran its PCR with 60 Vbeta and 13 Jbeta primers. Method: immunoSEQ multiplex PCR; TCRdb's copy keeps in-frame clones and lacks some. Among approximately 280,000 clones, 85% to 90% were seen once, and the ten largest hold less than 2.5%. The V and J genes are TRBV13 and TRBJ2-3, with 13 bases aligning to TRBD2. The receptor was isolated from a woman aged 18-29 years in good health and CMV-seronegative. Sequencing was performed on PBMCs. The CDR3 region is CASSSGLGLAGSTDTQYF. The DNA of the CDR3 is TGTGCCAGCAGCTCCGGACTGGGACTAGCGGGATCCACAGATACGCAGTATTTT.